This entry describes one T cell receptor (beta chain). CDR1 MDHEN and CDR2 SYDVKM come from the germline V gene. The V gene lost 6 bases and the J gene lost 1 base, with 18 bases spanning the gap. CDR3 length: 16 amino acids. The source of the sample is a study of blood T cell repertoires in COVID-19. TCRdb keeps only in-frame clones here, not all; method: immunoSEQ multiplex PCR. This repertoire shows 53,000 or so clones, about three quarters found once; its top ten account for more than 13%. The receptor was isolated from a human donor with active or convalescent COVID-19. The donor label of this sample is uncertain. Sequenced: peripheral blood. The chain combines TRBV28 with TRBJ1-1; possibly TRBD1 for D (5 bases). The CDR3 sequence is CASSQRAGSPNTEAFF. As DNA, the CDR3 is TGTGCCAGCAGCCAAAGGGCAGGGTCTCCGAACACTGAAGCTTTCTTT.